A selection of T cell receptor beta chains follows, all from one sample in a study of cytomegalovirus exposure and HLA in healthy donors. Using immunoSEQ multiplex PCR, the repertoire was profiled, and TCRdb retains in-frame clones only, with some absent. The sample gives about 200,000 clones, roughly 80% of which show up once; 0.22% is in the top ten. Material: PBMCs. Every receptor here comes from a girl aged 2 to 9 in good health and CMV-seronegative. Each CDR3 is given with its conserved first and last residue. The order of the fields is D gene, V gene, CDR3 length, clone size, J gene, CDR3 DNA, CDR3 protein. D genes are given only for firm matches. Rows may omit the clone size; those that give it use once, few, many or a size class.

D: NA; V: TRBV19; length: 11; size: NA; J: TRBJ1-2; DNA: TGTGCCAGCGAGGGGGTCCGCGGCTACACCTTC; CDR3: CASEGVRGYTF
D: TRBD1; V: TRBV7-9; length: 16; size: NA; J: TRBJ2-3; DNA: TGTGCCAGCAGCCACGGGGACAGGGGGCCGTGGGATACGCAGTATTTT; CDR3: CASSHGDRGPWDTQYF
D: TRBD2; V: TRBV4-1; length: 16; size: NA; J: TRBJ2-1; DNA: TGCGCCAGCAGCGCAAGGTATACTAGCGGGAATGGTGAGCAGTTCTTC; CDR3: CASSARYTSGNGEQFF
D: NA; V: TRBV18; length: 16; size: NA; J: TRBJ1-1; DNA: TGTGCCAGCTCACTATCCGGGACATTCCTGAACACTGAAGCTTTCTTT; CDR3: CASSLSGTFLNTEAFF
D: NA; V: TRBV9; length: 15; size: NA; J: TRBJ1-3; DNA: TGTGCCAGCAGCAGGGGGGGCGCTTCTGGAAACACCATATATTTT; CDR3: CASSRGGASGNTIYF
D: NA; V: TRBV21-1; length: 14; size: NA; J: TRBJ2-2; DNA: TGTGCCAGCAGCAGCCCCTCGCCGGGAGGGGAGCTGTTTTTT; CDR3: CASSSPSPGGELFF
D: TRBD1; V: TRBV7-7; length: 15; size: NA; J: TRBJ1-1; DNA: TGTGCCAGCAGCCTATCAACAGGGGGTGACACTGAAGCTTTCTTT; CDR3: CASSLSTGGDTEAFF
D: TRBD1; V: TRBV27; length: 17; size: NA; J: TRBJ2-2; DNA: TGTGCCAGCAGGGAACCTAGGGGGCTTATCAACACCGGGGAGCTGTTTTTT; CDR3: CASREPRGLINTGELFF
D: TRBD2; V: TRBV9; length: 17; size: NA; J: TRBJ2-5; DNA: TGTGCCAGCAGCGTAGGACTAGCGGGAGGGGTTGGAGAGACCCAGTACTTC; CDR3: CASSVGLAGGVGETQYF
D: NA; V: TRBV5-5; length: 16; size: few; J: TRBJ2-2; DNA: TGTGCCAGCAGCAGAGACTGGGCCGGAGGGACCGGGGAGCTGTTTTTT; CDR3: CASSRDWAGGTGELFF
D: TRBD1; V: TRBV5-4; length: 13; size: NA; J: TRBJ2-7; DNA: TGTGCCAGCAGCTCAGGGGACAGCTACGAGCAGTACTTC; CDR3: CASSSGDSYEQYF
D: TRBD2; V: TRBV10-3; length: 16; size: NA; J: TRBJ2-2; DNA: TGTGCCATCAGGCCCCGCGGGGGGCGGAACACCGGGGAGCTGTTTTTT; CDR3: CAIRPRGGRNTGELFF
D: TRBD1; V: TRBV5-1; length: 16; size: NA; J: TRBJ1-1; DNA: TGCGCCAGCAGCAAAGGACAGGCTGACCGGAGCACTGAAGCTTTCTTT; CDR3: CASSKGQADRSTEAFF
D: NA; V: TRBV5-4; length: 16; size: NA; J: TRBJ2-7; DNA: TGTGCCAGCAGCTTAGAGGGCCGGGGTCAATCCTACGAGCAGTACTTC; CDR3: CASSLEGRGQSYEQYF
D: NA; V: TRBV7-9; length: 14; size: NA; J: TRBJ2-5; DNA: TGTGCCAGCAGCATTCTAGCTCATCTCGGGACCCAGTACTTC; CDR3: CASSILAHLGTQYF
D: NA; V: TRBV5-6; length: 16; size: NA; J: TRBJ2-7; DNA: TGTGCCAGCAGCTTGTATGTTCCTAGAGCCCAGTACGAGCAGTACTTC; CDR3: CASSLYVPRAQYEQYF
D: NA; V: TRBV29-1; length: 13; size: NA; J: TRBJ1-4; DNA: TGCAGCGTCTACCTTGGGGCGAGGGAAAAACTGTTTTTT; CDR3: CSVYLGAREKLFF